This TCR beta chain was obtained from a study of CD8 T cells in Susac syndrome. Looking at the study overall: Within the group of sequenced Susac syndrome patients, roughly six had active disease and about eight were in remission.

cDNA came from roughly 0.53 to 1 ug RNA primed by random hexamers. An immunoSEQ multiplex PCR amplified TCR beta CDR3 over 54 Vbeta and 13 Jbeta. TCRdb processed the immunoSEQ multiplex PCR reads anew with MiXCR; each CDR3 protein has one entry. The table lists about 190,000 distinct CDR3 sequences, roughly 95% of them singletons. This CDR3 is built from 14 residues. Per germline, CDR1 GTSNPN and CDR2 SVGIG (reference sequence). Trimming took off 0 bases at V and 7 bases at J, with 13 bases between the two ends. Sequencing of TCR beta drew on CD8+ and CD4+ T cells from blood. The source is a human donor with Susac syndrome. The rearrangement uses TRBV30 and TRBJ1-5, with D unclear. The sample taken for sequencing was CD4+ T cells from PBMCs. In DNA form, the CDR3 reads TGTGCCTGGAGTGTATTAGGGATAGGACAGCCCCAGCATTTT. Translation gives CAWSVLGIGQPQHF.